This T cell receptor beta chain was found in a study of T-cell memory formation after mild COVID-19. In the case of this clonotype: The target antigen is unknown.

TCRdb re-called the 5' RACE reads with MiXCR, one entry per CDR3 protein. The table records some 250,000 distinct CDR3 sequences, approximately 9% of them present only once. Overall study results and limits: Shrinking CD4+ clones resided mostly in CM and EM, and CD8+ ones in EMRA. In pre-infection memory, a portion of responding clones appeared, which suggested that cross-reactive memory joined.

Trimming took 4 bases from V and 6 from J; bases not matched to a gene: 7. The CDR3 is 15 amino acids. Germline values: CDR1 SEHNR, CDR2 FQNEAQ (reference sequence). The chain is built from TRBV7-9 and TRBJ2-1; 9 nucleotides agree with TRBD1. Material for sequencing was PBMCs or a T cell subset sorted from them (not recorded which). This sequence was found in a man between 18 and 29 years old who had mild COVID-19 (a few samples of this study predate the infection). Cell type and time point are not known. In DNA, the CDR3 is TGTGCCAGCAGCTCCCGGGACAGGGAGTTCAATGAGCAGTTCTTC. Protein sequence: CASSSRDREFNEQFF.